Listed here are 6 T cell receptor beta chains from one sample, sequenced in a study of cytomegalovirus exposure and HLA in healthy donors. The PCR employed 60 Vbeta primers together with 13 Jbeta primers. Assay: immunoSEQ multiplex PCR; the TCRdb copy retains only in-frame clones and omits some. The data hold about 160,000 clones, with 77% observed a single time. Sample: PBMCs. These receptors were taken from a man younger than 45 in good health and CMV-seropositive.

The DNA for the CDR3 is TGTGCCAGCAGCGCTGGGGCCACTGAAGCTTTCTTT. This sequence encodes CASSAGATEAFF. The chain joins TRBV7-9 to TRBJ1-1, with D possibly matching TRBD1 (5 bases). Germline V gene sequence: CDR1 SEHNR, CDR2 FQNEAQ (reference sequence). V lost 5 bases and J 4 bases, leaving 8 bases between the germline ends. The CDR3 is made up of 12 amino acids. Drawing the rest from reference TRBV7-9 and TRBJ1-1, the complete variable domain is DTGVSQNPRHKITKRGQNVTFRCDPISEHNRLYWYRQTLGQGPEFLTYFQNEAQLEKSRLLSDRFSAERPKGSFSTLEIQRTEQGDSAMYLCASSAGATEAFFGQGTRLTVV.

The genes are TRBV5-1 and TRBJ2-1; D is unresolved. The germline CDR1 and CDR2 sequences are SGHRS and YFSETQ. Trimming removed 4 bases from V and 7 bases from J, with 9 bases in between. The CDR3 spans 12 residues. This CDR3 reads CASSLELNEQFF. CDR3 sequence (DNA): TGCGCCAGCAGCCTAGAACTAAATGAGCAGTTCTTC.

The rearrangement uses TRBV11-2 and TRBJ2-2, with no clear D. Germline assignment: CDR1 SGHAT and CDR2 FQNNGV. The V and J ends lost 5 bases and 6 bases respectively, with 10 bases between them. CDR3 length: 13 amino acids. The CDR3 region has the DNA TGTGCCAGCAGCCCTACCAGGCCCGGGGAGCTGTTTTTT. It translates to CASSPTRPGELFF.

DNA of the CDR3: TGCGCCAGCAGCCAAGAACCAGCGGAAGAGACCCAGTACTTC. Translation gives CASSQEPAEETQYF. The genes are TRBV4-1 and TRBJ2-5, with a possible D match to TRBD2 (5 bases). CDR1 MGHRA and CDR2 YSYEKL come from the germline V gene. V lost 0 bases and J lost 3, with 8 bases in between. This CDR3 is built from 14 residues.

The chain is built from TRBV10-3 and TRBJ1-2, with D possibly matching TRBD1 (5 bases). Trimming stripped 0 bases from V and 1 base from J, with 15 bases between. Germline CDR1 is ENHRY and CDR2 is SYGVKD. CDR3 length equals 17 residues. The CDR3 sequence: CAISESGEGNYNYGYTF. CDR3 coding DNA: TGTGCCATCAGTGAGTCAGGGGAGGGCAACTATAACTATGGCTACACCTTC.

The rearrangement links TRBV11-1 to TRBJ2-4; 10 bases line up with TRBD1. This CDR3 contains 16 residues. The V and J ends lost 5 bases and 6 bases, in that order; junction bases with no gene match: 10. Germline V gene sequence: CDR1 SGHAT, CDR2 FQDESV (reference sequence). CDR3: CASSGAGQGTRNIQYF. Written as DNA, the CDR3 is TGTGCCAGCAGCGGAGCGGGACAGGGGACCCGAAACATTCAGTACTTC.